Sequencing of this T cell receptor (beta chain) was carried out in a study of T cell changes during pregnancy in multiple sclerosis. Profiled with immunoSEQ multiplex PCR; TCRdb holds only in-frame clones, not every one. Here the sample spans around 100,000 clones, 92% being singletons. V lost 4 bases, J lost 1 base, and 11 bases lay in between. The CDR3 totals 14 residues. Germline CDR1 is SEHNR and CDR2 is FQNEAQ (reference sequence). This sequence originates from a female donor with multiple sclerosis, enrolled in a pregnancy study. The V gene is TRBV7-9, the J gene TRBJ2-7, with D possibly TRBD1 on 5 matching bases. The sequencing here drew on peripheral blood, taken after pregnancy. CDR3 DNA: TGTGCCAGCAGCTCCACCACAGGTTCCTACGAGCAGTACTTC. The encoded protein is CASSSTTGSYEQYF.